Listed here are 12 T cell receptor beta chains from one sample, sequenced in a study of cytomegalovirus exposure and HLA in healthy donors. TCRdb's copy holds only in-frame clones and misses some; the assay was immunoSEQ multiplex PCR. The sample consists of tens of thousands of clones, around 90% of them appearing once. Sequencing input: PBMCs. The receptors derive from a woman younger than 30 in good health and CMV-seronegative.

In this sample, this clone turned up once. V and J are TRBV2 and TRBJ1-1; D is perhaps TRBD1 (5 bases). The CDR3 loop spans 13 amino acids. Per germline, CDR1 SNHLY and CDR2 FYNNEI. Trimming cost V 10 bases and J 1 base, with 13 bases left between them. CDR3 sequence reads: CATSSDRNTEAFF. CDR3 DNA sequence: TGTGCCACCTCAAGCGACAGGAACACTGAAGCTTTCTTT.

The chain uses TRBV9 and TRBJ2-6; D remains unclear. Looked up from germline, CDR1 is SGDLS and CDR2 is YYNGEE. Trimming took off 0 bases at V and 0 bases at J, with 4 bases between the two ends. The CDR3 is made up of 15 amino acids. The CDR3 DNA is TGTGCCAGCAGCGTAGTAGACTCTGGGGCCAACGTCCTGACTTTC. This gives the protein CASSVVDSGANVLTF.

V usage is TRBV11-2 and J usage is TRBJ1-2, with 7 bases that match TRBD1. V was pared by 5 bases and J by 3 bases, with 15 bases of the junction left unmatched. Germline CDR1 is SGHAT and CDR2 is FQNNGV. The CDR3 spans 17 residues. This CDR3 is CASSVPSQRGRDYGYTF. The CDR3 region has the DNA TGTGCCAGCAGCGTGCCATCACAGAGGGGGCGCGACTATGGCTACACCTTC. Combining the CDR3 with reference TRBV11-2 and TRBJ1-2 gives the whole variable domain EAGVAQSPRYKIIEKRQSVAFWCNPISGHATLYWYQQILGQGPKLLIQFQNNGVVDDSQLPKDRFSAERLKGVDSTLKIQPAKLEDSAVYLCASSVPSQRGRDYGYTFGSGTRLTVV.

V usage is TRBV16 and J usage is TRBJ1-2, with 8 nucleotides matching TRBD1. The CDR3 is 15 residues long. V trimming: 4 bases; J trimming: 2 bases; junction bases outside the gene matches: 6. CDR1 is KGHSY, CDR2 FQNENV, per germline. CDR3 amino acids: CASSPQTGANYGYTF. DNA for the CDR3: TGTGCCAGCAGCCCCCAGACAGGGGCGAACTATGGCTACACCTTC.

The genes are TRBV20-1 and TRBJ2-5; tentative D call: TRBD2 (5 bases). Germline CDR1 reads DFQATT; CDR2 reads SNEGSKA (reference sequence). Trimming removed 6 bases at V and 5 bases at J, with 10 bases between. The CDR3 spans 11 residues. The CDR3 DNA reads TGCAGTGCCGTTCCGGGGGAGACCCAGTACTTC. It encodes CSAVPGETQYF.

This clone was recorded once. The identical CDR3 is also encoded by other nucleotide sequences in the sample. The chain uses TRBV6-5 and TRBJ1-5, with TRBD1 as a possible D gene (6 bases). Trimming took off 5 bases at V and 6 bases at J, with 11 bases between the two ends. The CDR3 loop spans 13 amino acids. In germline, CDR1 is MNHEY, CDR2 SVGAGI. The CDR3 DNA is TGTGCCAGCAGTCTAGGGGGTAGTCAGCCCCAGCATTTT. Protein sequence: CASSLGGSQPQHF.

V usage is TRBV29-1 and J usage is TRBJ1-6, with D possibly matching TRBD1 (6 bases). Germline CDR1 and CDR2: SQVTM and ANQGSEA. Trimming stripped 5 bases from V and 9 bases from J, with 17 bases between. CDR3 length: 14 amino acids. CDR3 loop: CSVSDQGQGSPLHF. The CDR3, as DNA: TGCAGCGTTAGTGACCAGGGGCAAGGTTCACCCCTCCACTTT.

A few counts support this clone. The chain links TRBV27 to TRBJ2-7, with a tentative D call TRBD1 (5 bases). Looked up from germline, CDR1 is MNHEY and CDR2 is SMNVEV (reference sequence). The CDR3 runs to 13 residues. Trimming removed 2 bases from V and 3 bases from J, with 8 bases in between. Written as DNA, the CDR3 is TGTGCCAGCAGTTTAAAGACAGACTACGAGCAGTACTTC. Protein product: CASSLKTDYEQYF.

This clone was seen a few times. V usage is TRBV28 and J usage is TRBJ1-1, with D perhaps matching TRBD1 (6 bases). The CDR3 has 14 residues. V was shortened by 6 bases and J by 5 bases, with 16 bases between the two germline ends. From germline, CDR1 is MDHEN and CDR2 SYDVKM. The CDR3 sequence is CASSTLTGLTEAFF. CDR3 sequence (DNA): TGTGCCAGCAGCACCCTCACAGGGTTGACTGAAGCTTTCTTT.

V gene TRBV28 combines with J gene TRBJ2-5; a weak D match, TRBD2 (7 bases). The CDR3 runs 14 residues. With 8 bases removed from V and 2 bases from J, the gap between germline ends came to 15 bases. From germline, CDR1 is MDHEN and CDR2 SYDVKM. The CDR3 region has the DNA TGTGCCAGCGATAGAGGGGGGGGACAAGAGACCCAGTACTTC. This encodes CASDRGGGQETQYF.

This chain connects TRBV29-1 to TRBJ1-1; D may be TRBD1 (5 bases). The germline CDR1 and CDR2 sequences are SQVTM and ANQGSEA. Trimming pared 5 bases from V and 4 bases from J, leaving 14 bases between. This CDR3 region has 13 residues. The CDR3 nucleotides are TGCAGCGTTAGAAGCGGGACGCGCACTGAAGCTTTCTTT. Translation: CSVRSGTRTEAFF.

The chain employs TRBV28 and TRBJ1-3; D is unresolved. The CDR3 is 16 residues long. CDR1 is MDHEN and CDR2 is SYDVKM in the germline V gene. V dropped 7 bases and J dropped 0 bases, with 16 bases sitting between them. CDR3 sequence: CASISSGSLSGNTIYF. DNA for the CDR3: TGTGCCAGCATTTCAAGCGGCAGCCTCTCTGGAAACACCATATATTTT.